The clone carrying this TCR beta chain showed up just once. Assay: immunoSEQ multiplex PCR; the TCRdb copy retains only in-frame clones and omits some. Of roughly 81,000 clones listed, more than 75% are singletons. This record belongs to a study of blood T cell repertoires in COVID-19. This CDR3 is built from 17 residues. V lost 2 bases and J lost 1; bases outside the gene matches: 5. The germline V gene has CDR1 SGHNT and CDR2 YENEEA. The source of this sequence is a man aged 55-75 years with acute or convalescent COVID-19. The chain links TRBV11-3 to TRBJ2-3, with TRBD1 matching over 11 bases. Sequenced input: peripheral blood. Written as DNA, the CDR3 is TGTGCCAGCAGCTTAAGGACAGGGGGCTCGGGCACAGATACGCAGTATTTT. It is translated as CASSLRTGGSGTDTQYF. Drawing the rest from reference TRBV11-3 and TRBJ2-3, the complete variable domain is EAGVVQSPRYKIIEKKQPVAFWCNPISGHNTLYWYLQNLGQGPELLIRYENEEAVDDSQLPKDRFSAERLKGVDSTLKIQPAELGDSAVYLCASSLRTGGSGTDTQYFGPGTRLTVL.